This T cell receptor beta chain emerged from a study of molecular identifiers for immune sequencing clone quantification. Study-wide results and caveats: Identical TCR molecules that share a barcode could lead to an underestimation of highly expanded clone sizes. Clones with over 20 RNA copies captured over 98% of effector molecules but under 1% of naive ones.

The CDR3 runs to 16 residues. Trimming pared 1 base from V and 0 bases from J, leaving 11 bases between. At least ten counts were recorded for this clonotype. What it binds is unknown. With listed TCR primers and previously described methods, bulk TCR libraries were prepared. TCRdb itself ran the PCR reads through MiXCR, one entry per CDR3 protein. The table has hundreds of thousands of distinct CDR3 sequences, approximately 20% seen once. The sample was naive CD8+ T cells from blood, with Jurkat cell RNA spiked in. Subset meaning: FACS-sorted CD8+CD4-CCR7+CD45RA+ naive T cells. The sequence came from a human donor in good health. Some libraries in this study had Jurkat cell RNA spiked in. The chain combines TRBV12-3 or TRBV12-4 with TRBJ2-3; D is unclear. The CDR3 spells CASSLGFVGSTDTQYF. Here the CDR3 DNA reads TGTGCCAGCAGTTTAGGGTTTGTCGGGAGCACAGATACGCAGTATTTT.